Listed below are T cell receptor beta chains from one sample, sequenced in a study of cytotoxic CD8 clonotypes in ibrutinib-treated CLL. The method was immunoSEQ multiplex PCR; TCRdb's version includes in-frame clones alone and lacks a portion of them. The sample includes about 57,000 clones, 56% seen only once; the top ten take around 20%. The specimen was PBMCs, collected after 24 months of ibrutinib treatment. The receptor set was obtained from a human donor with chronic lymphocytic leukemia. Both conserved end residues are part of each CDR3. D genes are given only for firm matches. Clone size appears in some rows only: once, few, many, or a class for an expanded clone.

TRBV19	few	.	TRBJ2-1	CASSNPPSREQFF	TGTGCCAGTAGTAACCCCCCCTCCCGCGAGCAGTTCTTC
TRBV7-6	once	.	TRBJ1-2	CASSSRYGYTF	TGTGCCAGCAGCTCTCGATATGGCTACACCTTC
TRBV29-1	.	.	TRBJ2-7	CSVGQEAEQYF	TGCAGCGTTGGTCAAGAAGCCGAGCAGTACTTC
TRBV7-4	.	.	TRBJ2-1	CASSPGLRTYNEQFF	TGTGCCAGCAGCCCAGGACTCCGGACCTACAATGAGCAGTTCTTC
TRBV11-2	.	.	TRBJ1-2	CASRRQTGVNYGYTF	TGTGCCAGCAGGCGACAGACAGGCGTTAACTATGGCTACACCTTC
TRBV29-1	few	.	TRBJ2-5	CSVEAGGETQYF	TGCAGCGTTGAAGCTGGGGGAGAGACCCAGTACTTC
TRBV28	.	.	TRBJ1-6	CASSFLGGSSPLHF	TGTGCCAGCAGTTTCTTGGGGGGCAGTTCACCCCTCCACTTT
TRBV2	many	TRBD1	TRBJ1-5	CASSDTGVGVQHF	TGTGCCAGCAGTGACACAGGGGTAGGGGTCCAGCATTTT
TRBV28	.	.	TRBJ1-3	CAIGTRNTIYF	TGTGCCATAGGCACGCGGAACACCATATATTTT
TRBV6-4	.	.	TRBJ1-2	CASRGLDTQSNYGYTF	TGTGCCAGCAGAGGCCTTGACACTCAATCAAACTATGGCTACACCTTC
TRBV5-1	.	TRBD1	TRBJ1-1	CASSFPSGGMNTEAFF	TGCGCCAGCAGCTTTCCCTCAGGGGGCATGAACACTGAAGCTTTCTTT
TRBV27	.	TRBD2	TRBJ2-2	CASSTKVLAGWTGELFF	TGTGCCAGCAGCACAAAGGTGCTAGCGGGATGGACCGGGGAGCTGTTTTTT
TRBV7-7	.	.	TRBJ2-1	CASSPGTLYNEQFF	TGTGCCAGCAGCCCCGGGACCCTTTACAATGAGCAGTTCTTC
TRBV28	many	TRBD1	TRBJ1-5	CASRLAGTAGTQPQHF	TGTGCCAGCAGGCTCGCCGGGACAGCAGGGACGCAGCCCCAGCATTTT
TRBV4-1	many	.	TRBJ1-4	CASSQGPGLLTNEKLFF	TGCGCCAGCAGCCAAGGACCGGGACTATTAACTAATGAAAAACTGTTTTTT
TRBV21-1	.	.	TRBJ1-4	CASSIGTDGLNEKLFF	TGTGCCAGCAGCATCGGGACGGACGGACTTAATGAAAAACTGTTTTTT
TRBV5-1	.	.	TRBJ1-2	CASSLSSGQGMNYGYTF	TGCGCCAGCAGCTTGTCCTCGGGGCAGGGGATGAACTATGGCTACACCTTC
TRBV4-3	.	.	TRBJ1-2	CASTGVEIYGYTF	TGCGCCAGCACTGGTGTAGAGATTTATGGCTACACCTTC
TRBV11-2	once	TRBD1	TRBJ2-3	CASSLQGAGTDTQYF	TGTGCCAGCAGTTTACAGGGGGCGGGCACAGATACGCAGTATTTT
TRBV27	.	.	TRBJ2-1	CASSFLGRRNEQFF	TGTGCCAGTTCCTTTTTAGGACGGCGGAATGAGCAGTTCTTC
TRBV5-6	.	.	TRBJ2-1	CASSLPETRQFF	TGTGCCAGCAGCTTGCCAGAGACGCGCCAGTTCTTC
TRBV28	.	TRBD2	TRBJ2-1	CASSSTPLAGVSEQFF	TGTGCCAGCAGTTCCACCCCTCTAGCGGGAGTGAGTGAGCAGTTCTTC
TRBV25-1	.	.	TRBJ1-1	CASSVGNTEAFF	TGTGCCAGCAGTGTGGGGAACACTGAAGCTTTCTTT
TRBV28	.	.	TRBJ2-1	CASSHPPPDEQFF	TGTGCCAGCAGTCACCCTCCCCCGGACGAGCAGTTCTTC
TRBV5-1	.	TRBD2	TRBJ2-1	CASSGPLASLGNEQFF	TGCGCCAGCAGCGGACCACTAGCGTCGCTAGGCAATGAGCAGTTCTTC
TRBV29-1	once	.	TRBJ1-2	CSVVLSQGSPISGYTF	TGCAGCGTTGTTCTTTCCCAGGGATCCCCTATTTCTGGCTACACCTTC
TRBV5-6	few	.	TRBJ1-5	CASSRTGIFNQPQHF	TGTGCCAGCAGCCGAACAGGGATCTTCAATCAGCCCCAGCATTTT
TRBV6-1	many	.	TRBJ1-5	CASSEVRSNQPQHF	TGTGCCAGCAGTGAGGTCCGTAGCAATCAGCCCCAGCATTTT
TRBV7-2	.	TRBD2	TRBJ2-1	CASSSSTSGRNEQFF	TGTGCCAGCAGCTCATCGACTAGCGGGAGGAATGAGCAGTTCTTC
TRBV11-2	.	TRBD1	TRBJ2-3	CASSSTLKGASSTDTQYF	TGTGCCAGCAGCTCAACTCTTAAGGGGGCCTCGAGCACAGATACGCAGTATTTT
TRBV4-1	.	.	TRBJ2-4	CASSQEGAGSQNIQYF	TGCGCCAGCAGCCAAGAAGGAGCCGGGTCCCAAAACATTCAGTACTTC
TRBV27	few	.	TRBJ1-6	CASSFLTRRSPLHF	TGTGCCAGCAGTTTTCTCACTCGCCGTTCACCCCTCCACTTT
TRBV6-6	.	.	TRBJ2-1	CASCPLDDRYNEQFF	TGTGCCAGCTGTCCGCTTGATGACAGGTACAATGAGCAGTTCTTC
TRBV6-1	.	.	TRBJ1-1	CASSVEMNTEAFF	TGTGCCAGCAGTGTGGAAATGAACACTGAAGCTTTCTTT
TRBV7-8	once	.	TRBJ2-7	CASSFVTGSYEQYF	TGTGCCAGCAGCTTCGTAACAGGCTCCTACGAGCAGTACTTC
TRBV14	.	.	TRBJ2-3	CASGKQGTDTQYF	TGTGCCAGCGGCAAACAGGGCACAGATACGCAGTATTTT
TRBV18	.	.	TRBJ1-5	CASSPGGLQPQHF	TGTGCCAGCTCACCGGGCGGGCTTCAGCCCCAGCATTTT
TRBV7-6	.	TRBD2	TRBJ2-1	CASSLSSRGEVNEQFF	TGTGCCAGCAGCTTATCATCGCGGGGGGAGGTCAATGAGCAGTTCTTC
TRBV28	.	TRBD1	TRBJ1-5	CASSFIDRDIQPQHF	TGTGCCAGCAGTTTCATCGACAGGGACATTCAGCCCCAGCATTTT
TRBV6-4	.	TRBD1	TRBJ1-1	CASSASDRGEAFF	TGTGCCAGCAGTGCCTCGGACAGGGGAGAGGCTTTCTTT
TRBV27	once	TRBD2	TRBJ2-3	CASSLSTQRGGTDTQYF	TGTGCCAGCAGTTTATCGACCCAGCGGGGGGGCACAGATACGCAGTATTTT
TRBV4-2	.	TRBD2	TRBJ2-1	CASSQESGGFNEQFF	TGTGCCAGCAGCCAAGAGAGCGGGGGATTTAATGAGCAGTTCTTC
TRBV11-2	.	.	TRBJ2-2	CASSSGTSAGELFF	TGTGCCAGCAGCTCCGGGACCTCCGCCGGGGAGCTGTTTTTT
TRBV15	.	.	TRBJ2-1	CATSRTGSYNEQFF	TGTGCCACCAGCAGGACAGGTAGCTACAATGAGCAGTTCTTC
TRBV4-1	many	TRBD1	TRBJ2-2	CASSRQGRQGLSTGELFF	TGCGCCAGCAGCCGGCAGGGTAGACAGGGGCTGAGCACCGGGGAGCTGTTTTTT
TRBV7-6	.	TRBD1	TRBJ2-7	CASSSVGQGVYEQYF	TGTGCCAGCAGTTCGGTCGGACAGGGAGTCTACGAGCAGTACTTC
TRBV27	.	TRBD1	TRBJ2-7	CASSPGQKYEQYF	TGTGCCAGCAGCCCGGGACAGAAGTACGAGCAGTACTTC
TRBV7-9	few	TRBD2	TRBJ2-1	CASSLTSGVYNEQFF	TGTGCCAGCAGCTTGACTAGCGGGGTTTACAATGAGCAGTTCTTC